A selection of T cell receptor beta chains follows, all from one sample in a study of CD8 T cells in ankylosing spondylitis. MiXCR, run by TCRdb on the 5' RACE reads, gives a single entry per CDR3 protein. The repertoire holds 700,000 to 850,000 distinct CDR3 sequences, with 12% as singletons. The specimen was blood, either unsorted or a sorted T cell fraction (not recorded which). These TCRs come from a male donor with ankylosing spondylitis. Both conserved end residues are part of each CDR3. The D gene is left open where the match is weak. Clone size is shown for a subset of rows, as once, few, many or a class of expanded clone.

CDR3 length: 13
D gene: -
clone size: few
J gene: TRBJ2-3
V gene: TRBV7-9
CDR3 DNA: TGTGCCAGCAGCCCCGAGAGATCAGATACGCAGTATTTT
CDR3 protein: CASSPERSDTQYF

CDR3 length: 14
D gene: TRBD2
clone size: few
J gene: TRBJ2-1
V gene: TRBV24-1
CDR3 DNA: TGTGCCACCAGTGCTAGCGGGAGGAGCAATGAGCAGTTCTTC
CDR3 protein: CATSASGRSNEQFF

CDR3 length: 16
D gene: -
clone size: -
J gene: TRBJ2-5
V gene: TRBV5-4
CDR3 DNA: TGTGCCAGCAGCCCAAGGAGGGAGTTAAGGAAAGAGACCCAGTACTTC
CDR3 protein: CASSPRRELRKETQYF

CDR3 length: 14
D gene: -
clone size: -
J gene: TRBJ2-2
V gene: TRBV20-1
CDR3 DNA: TGCAGTGCTAGGGAGGGATCCTGGGCCGGGGAGCTGTTTTTT
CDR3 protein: CSAREGSWAGELFF

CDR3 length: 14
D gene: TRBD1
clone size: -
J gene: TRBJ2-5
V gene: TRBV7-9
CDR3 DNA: TGTGCCAGCAGCTTCAGTACAGGGGGTGAGACCCAGTACTTC
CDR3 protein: CASSFSTGGETQYF

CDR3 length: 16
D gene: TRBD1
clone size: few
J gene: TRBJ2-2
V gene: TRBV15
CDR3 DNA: TGTGCCACCAGCAGAGACCGGACAGGGAACACCGGGGAGCTGTTTTTT
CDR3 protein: CATSRDRTGNTGELFF

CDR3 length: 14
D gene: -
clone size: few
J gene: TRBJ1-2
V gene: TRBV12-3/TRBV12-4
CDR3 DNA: TGTGCCAGCACCCCTTCGCGGGCCATCTATGGCTACACCTTC
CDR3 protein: CASTPSRAIYGYTF

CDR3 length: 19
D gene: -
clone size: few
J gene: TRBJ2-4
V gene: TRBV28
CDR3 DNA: TGTGCCAGCAGTTTAGTACGTGTAGTGAAACCCCTAGCCAAAAACATTCAGTACTTC
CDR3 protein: CASSLVRVVKPLAKNIQYF

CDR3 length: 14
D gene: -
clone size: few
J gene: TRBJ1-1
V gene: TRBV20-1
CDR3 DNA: TGCAGTGCTAGATTAGGTGGCATCGAAACTGAAGCTTTCTTT
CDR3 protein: CSARLGGIETEAFF

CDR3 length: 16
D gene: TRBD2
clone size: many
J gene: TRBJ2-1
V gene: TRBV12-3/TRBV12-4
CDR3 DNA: TGTGCCAGCAGTTTTGCAGGCGGGAGGGCCTACAATGAGCAGTTCTTC
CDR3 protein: CASSFAGGRAYNEQFF

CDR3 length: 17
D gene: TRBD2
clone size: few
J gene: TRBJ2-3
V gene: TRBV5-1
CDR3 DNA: TGCGCCAGCAGTCTTTGGCAGGCTAGCGGGGAAGCGGATACGCAGTATTTT
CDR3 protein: CASSLWQASGEADTQYF